One sample yielded the 23 T cell receptor beta chains listed below, sequenced in a study of cytomegalovirus exposure and HLA in healthy donors. Vbeta (60) and Jbeta (13) primers were used in the PCR. Here immunoSEQ multiplex PCR was the method, and the copy in TCRdb shows in-frame clones only, minus some. Of approximately 170,000 clones in the sample, roughly 80% were seen once. Sequenced material: PBMCs. The receptors shown here come from a male donor in good health and CMV-seronegative.

Comments on this clone: Mismatch with germline at one junction end may stem from a read error. The V gene is TRBV5-6, the J gene TRBJ2-7; weak D call: TRBD1 (6 bases). Looked up from germline, CDR1 is SGHDT and CDR2 is YYEEEE. The CDR3 length is 13 residues. The CDR3 region has the DNA TGTGCCAACAGCTTCTGGACAGTCTACGAGCAGTACTTC. It is translated as CANSFWTVYEQYF.

The chain couples TRBV19 to TRBJ2-5; possible D gene TRBD1, 5 bases. The CDR3 length is 13 residues. The V and J ends lost 2 bases and 2 bases respectively, with 6 bases between them. Germline V lookup: CDR1 LNHDA, CDR2 SQIVND (reference sequence). Here the CDR3 DNA reads TGTGCCAGTAGTATACAGGGTCAAGAGACCCAGTACTTC. It encodes CASSIQGQETQYF.

The chain couples TRBV28 to TRBJ2-7, with a weak D call TRBD2 (6 bases). The CDR3 consists of 12 residues. Germline assignment: CDR1 MDHEN and CDR2 SYDVKM. Trimming removed 5 bases from V and 4 bases from J, with 9 bases in between. Written as DNA, the CDR3 is TGTGCCAGCAGTCTGACTAGGTACGAGCAGTACTTC. It is translated as CASSLTRYEQYF.

This clone appeared a few times. The CDR3 protein is CASSLPGRNTEAFF. In nucleotides, the CDR3 is TGTGCCAGCAGCTTACCAGGTAGGAACACTGAAGCTTTCTTT. The J gene is TRBJ1-1, the V gene TRBV11-2; D unresolved. Germline values: CDR1 SGHAT, CDR2 FQNNGV. The germline V and J ends were trimmed by 2 bases and 1 base, with 8 bases remaining between them. The CDR3 spans 14 residues.

This chain links TRBV5-1 with TRBJ2-5; possible D gene TRBD2, 7 bases. The CDR3 spans 12 residues. Trimming left V 5 bases short and J 5 bases short, with 10 bases between. CDR1 is SGHRS and CDR2 is YFSETQ in the germline V gene. The CDR3 loop reads CASRAGAETQYF. CDR3 bases: TGCGCCAGCAGGGCGGGGGCTGAGACCCAGTACTTC.

The rearrangement joins TRBV7-6 to TRBJ2-1, with TRBD1 identical over 9 bases. The germline CDR1 and CDR2 sequences are SGHVS and FNYEAQ. V was clipped by 5 bases and J by 2 bases; unmatched bases: 4. This CDR3 comprises 15 residues. Here the CDR3 reads CASSLGTGPYNEQFF. CDR3 coding DNA: TGTGCCAGCAGCCTCGGGACAGGGCCCTACAATGAGCAGTTCTTC.

This sequence joins TRBV6-5 and TRBJ2-7, with D unclear. The germline gives CDR1 MNHEY, CDR2 SVGAGI. The CDR3 totals 16 residues. Trimming left V 0 bases short and J 0 bases short, with 12 bases between. This CDR3 reads CASSYSSGGLSYEQYF. CDR3 nucleotides: TGTGCCAGCAGTTACTCGAGTGGCGGTCTCTCCTACGAGCAGTACTTC.

This rearrangement joins TRBV5-5 to TRBJ2-7, with 10 bases fitting TRBD1. V dropped 3 bases and J dropped 2; count of bases not matched to a gene: 11. Germline V lookup: CDR1 SGHKS, CDR2 YYEKEE (reference sequence). The CDR3 sequence is 17 residues long. CDR3 in DNA: TGTGCCAGCAGCTCGGTTCCTTGGGGGACAGGGGCCTACGAGCAGTACTTC. Translation gives CASSSVPWGTGAYEQYF.

The chain combines TRBV10-2 with TRBJ2-2; 11 bases map to TRBD1. The germline V gene has CDR1 WSHSY and CDR2 SAAADI. The ends lost 8 bases at V and 6 bases at J; junction bases unmatched: 2. The CDR3 is made up of 13 amino acids. CDR3 sequence reads: CASSGQGAGELFF. CDR3 DNA sequence: TGCGCCAGCTCGGGACAGGGGGCCGGGGAGCTGTTTTTT.

This clone has a single count. The J gene is TRBJ2-5, the V gene TRBV5-1, with D tentatively TRBD2 (6 bases). TRBJ2-7 matches the DNA end more closely, so the J call is doubtful. Germline assignment: CDR1 SGHRS and CDR2 YFSETQ. The CDR3 is made up of 13 amino acids. CDR3 DNA sequence: TGCGCCAGCAGCGAACCGGGACTTTACGAGCAGTACTTC. Translating gives CASSEPGLYEQYF.

V gene TRBV12-5 combines with J gene TRBJ1-5; D gene unclear. The CDR3 is 14 residues long. The V end lost 1 base, the J end lost 9 bases, and 13 bases lay between the germline ends. CDR1 is LGHNT and CDR2 is FRNRAP in the germline V gene. This CDR3 is CASGLAPSPRPQHF. In DNA form, the CDR3 reads TGTGCTAGTGGTTTGGCCCCTAGTCCCCGGCCCCAGCATTTT. Together with reference TRBV12-5 and TRBJ1-5, the CDR3 gives the full variable domain: DARVTQTPRHKVTEMGQEVTMRCQPILGHNTVFWYRQTMMQGLELLAYFRNRAPLDDSGMPKDRFSAEMPDATLATLKIQPSEPRDSAVYFCASGLAPSPRPQHFGDGTRLSIL.

This clone was counted once. CDR3 protein: CASSLLRDRRGGYTF. In nucleotides, the CDR3 is TGTGCCAGCAGCTTACTCAGGGACAGGAGGGGAGGCTACACCTTC. The chain uses TRBV11-2 and TRBJ1-2; 8 bases line up with TRBD1. This CDR3 region has 15 residues. Germline loops: CDR1 SGHAT, CDR2 FQNNGV. V lost 2 bases to trimming and J lost 8 bases; unmatched junction nucleotides: 10.

This chain connects TRBV28 to TRBJ2-4; 11 positions agree with TRBD2. Trimming removed 5 bases from V and 8 bases from J; junction bases left unmatched: 20. CDR1 and CDR2 from the germline V gene are MDHEN and SYDVKM. The CDR3 runs 19 residues. The CDR3 protein is CASSPSGGTSGSQSYIQYF. DNA of the CDR3: TGTGCCAGCAGTCCTAGCGGGGGAACTAGCGGGAGTCAGAGTTACATTCAGTACTTC.

V gene TRBV28 combines with J gene TRBJ2-5, with D hard to call. V was shortened by 2 bases and J by 13 bases, with 14 bases between the two germline ends. The CDR3 has 12 residues. Per germline, CDR1 MDHEN and CDR2 SYDVKM. CDR3: CASSLRVGGLYF. CDR3 nucleotides: TGTGCCAGCAGTTTAAGAGTTGGCGGTTTGTACTTC.

This clone was seen only a few times. The CDR3 coding sequence is TGTGCCAGCAGGCCAGGTGGCACAGATACGCAGTATTTT. Translated, it gives CASRPGGTDTQYF. The chain uses TRBV27 and TRBJ2-3; D ambiguous. CDR3 length: 13 amino acids. The germline V gene encodes CDR1 MNHEY and CDR2 SMNVEV (reference sequence). V was shortened by 6 bases and J by 1 base, with 8 bases between the two germline ends.

This sequence joins TRBV4-2 and TRBJ1-1; D remains unclear. There are 15 residues in the CDR3. Germline-derived CDR1 and CDR2 are LGHNA and YNFKEQ. With 0 bases removed from V and 0 bases from J, the gap between germline ends came to 8 bases. CDR3 DNA sequence: TGTGCCAGCAGCCAAGAAAACTACATGAACACTGAAGCTTTCTTT. This codes for CASSQENYMNTEAFF.

As regards this clone: One junction end does not reproduce the germline sequence, and a read error may be involved. The sample has other DNA sequences that encode this CDR3 too. V is TRBV10-1 and J is TRBJ1-4, with D perhaps TRBD1 (5 bases). Germline assignment: CDR1 WNHNN and CDR2 SYGVQD (reference sequence). This CDR3 spans 17 amino acids. CDR3 sequence reads: CASRELNVGAANEKLFF. CDR3 nucleotides: TGCGCCAGCAGAGAACTAAACGTAGGGGCGGCTAATGAAAAACTGTTTTTC.

This chain connects TRBV4-1 to TRBJ2-3; a weak D match, TRBD2 (5 bases). CDR3 length: 16 amino acids. The ends were cut back, 2 bases at V and 0 bases at J, with 12 bases in the middle. CDR1 is MGHRA and CDR2 is YSYEKL in the germline V gene. The CDR3 region has the DNA TGCGCCAGCAGCCAACTAGCAACCTTTAGCACAGATACGCAGTATTTT. Its protein product is CASSQLATFSTDTQYF.

The CDR3 sequence: CASSRWTGSEETQYF. CDR3 DNA sequence: TGTGCCAGCAGCAGATGGACAGGGTCGGAAGAGACCCAGTACTTC. The rearrangement uses TRBV7-8 and TRBJ2-5; 8 bases match TRBD1. CDR1 and CDR2 from the germline V gene are SGHVS and FQNEAQ. After removal of 5 bases from V and 3 bases from J, the junction contained 8 bases not matched to a gene. There are 15 residues in the CDR3.

The genes are TRBV10-3 and TRBJ2-6, with D hard to call. The CDR3 spans 15 residues. Germline V lookup: CDR1 ENHRY, CDR2 SYGVKD. Trimming left V 10 bases short and J 1 base short, with 14 bases between. CDR3 region: CASTYAVSGANVLTF. DNA for the CDR3: TGTGCCAGCACCTACGCGGTTTCTGGGGCCAACGTCCTGACTTTC.

The chain is built from TRBV20-1 and TRBJ2-7; no clear D gene. CDR1 is DFQATT and CDR2 is SNEGSKA in the germline V gene (reference sequence). Trimming took 3 bases from V and 4 from J, leaving 7 bases between them. CDR3 length: 11 residues. DNA for the CDR3: TGCAGTGCTAGGTTCGCGTACGAGCAGTACTTC. This sequence encodes CSARFAYEQYF.

The chain carries TRBV7-3 and TRBJ2-3; 11 nucleotides line up with TRBD2. CDR1 is SGHTA, CDR2 FQGTGA, per germline. CDR3 length equals 16 residues. J gave up 4 bases and V 2 bases, and 5 bases lay outside the gene matches. CDR3 nucleotide sequence: TGTGCCAGCAGCTTACTAGCGGGGGGATGGGCAGATACGCAGTATTTT. Encoded protein: CASSLLAGGWADTQYF.

The chain links TRBV4-1 to TRBJ1-2; D not certain. V shed 0 bases and J shed 7 bases, with 6 bases lying between them. Germline V gives CDR1 MGHRA, CDR2 YSYEKL. The CDR3 is 12 amino acids. Here the CDR3 reads CASSQDLAGYTF. Here the CDR3 DNA reads TGCGCCAGCAGCCAAGATTTGGCTGGCTACACCTTC.